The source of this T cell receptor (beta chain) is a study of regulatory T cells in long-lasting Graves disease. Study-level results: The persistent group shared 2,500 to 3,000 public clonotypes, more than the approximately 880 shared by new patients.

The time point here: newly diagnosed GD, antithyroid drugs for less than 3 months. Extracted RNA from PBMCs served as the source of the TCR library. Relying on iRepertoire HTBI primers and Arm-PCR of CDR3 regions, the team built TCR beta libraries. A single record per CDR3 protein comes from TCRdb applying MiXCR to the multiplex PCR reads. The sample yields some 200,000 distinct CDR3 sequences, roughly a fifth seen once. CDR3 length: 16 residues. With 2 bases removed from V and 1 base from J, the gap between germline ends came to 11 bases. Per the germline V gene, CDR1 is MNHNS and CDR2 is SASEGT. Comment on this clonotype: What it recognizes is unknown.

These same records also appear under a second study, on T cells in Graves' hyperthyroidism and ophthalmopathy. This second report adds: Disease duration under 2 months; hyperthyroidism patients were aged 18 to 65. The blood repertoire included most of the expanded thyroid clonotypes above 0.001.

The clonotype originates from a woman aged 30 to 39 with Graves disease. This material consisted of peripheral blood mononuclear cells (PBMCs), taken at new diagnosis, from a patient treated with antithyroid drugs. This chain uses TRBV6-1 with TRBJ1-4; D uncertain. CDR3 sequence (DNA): TGTGCCAGCAGTGAAATCGGGGTACGAACTAATGAAAAACTGTTTTTT. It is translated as CASSEIGVRTNEKLFF.